The rows below give T cell receptor beta chains drawn from one sample of a study of blood T cell repertoires in COVID-19. Here immunoSEQ multiplex PCR was the method, and the copy in TCRdb shows in-frame clones only, minus some. The top ten clones hold under 0.6% of a sample with some 150,000 clones, about 90% of them seen once. The sequencing sample was made of peripheral blood. These receptors were collected from a man aged 45-65 years with acute or convalescent COVID-19. CDR3s include the opening cysteine and the closing phenylalanine or tryptophan. A D gene is named only where the DNA matches it firmly. A clone size is listed for some rows: how often the clone was seen (once, few, many), or a class if it is expanded.

clone_size: -
v_call: TRBV2
j_call: TRBJ2-7
d_call: TRBD1
cdr3_nt: TGTGCCAGCAGGACCGGGACAGTGGGGGAGCAGTACTTC
cdr3_aa: CASRTGTVGEQYF

clone_size: -
v_call: TRBV30
j_call: TRBJ1-1
d_call: -
cdr3_nt: TGTGCCTGGAGTGTTTCAGGGGTGAACACTGAAGCTTTCTTT
cdr3_aa: CAWSVSGVNTEAFF

clone_size: -
v_call: TRBV7-8
j_call: TRBJ2-1
d_call: TRBD1
cdr3_nt: TGTGCCAGCAGCTTAGGTAACAGGGGGCAGGGTGAGCAGTTCTTC
cdr3_aa: CASSLGNRGQGEQFF

clone_size: -
v_call: TRBV7-8
j_call: TRBJ1-1
d_call: TRBD1
cdr3_nt: TGTGCCAGCAGCTTAGAGGGACAGGTCACTGAAGCTTTCTTT
cdr3_aa: CASSLEGQVTEAFF

clone_size: once
v_call: TRBV28
j_call: TRBJ2-5
d_call: TRBD2
cdr3_nt: TGTGCCAGCAGCCCGGACGGGGGGGCCTGGGAGACCCAGTACTTC
cdr3_aa: CASSPDGGAWETQYF

clone_size: -
v_call: TRBV20-1
j_call: TRBJ1-5
d_call: -
cdr3_nt: TGCAGTGCTAGTAAACAGGGTCCCAGCAATCAGCCCCAGCATTTT
cdr3_aa: CSASKQGPSNQPQHF

clone_size: -
v_call: TRBV28
j_call: TRBJ1-4
d_call: -
cdr3_nt: TGTGCCACACGCGAGGGTTGGGGTGAAAAACTGTTTTTT
cdr3_aa: CATREGWGEKLFF

clone_size: -
v_call: TRBV10-3
j_call: TRBJ1-2
d_call: TRBD1
cdr3_nt: TGTGCCATCAGTGACTCGGACAGGGCCTACTATGGCTACACCTTC
cdr3_aa: CAISDSDRAYYGYTF

clone_size: -
v_call: TRBV6-5
j_call: TRBJ2-7
d_call: -
cdr3_nt: TGTGCCAGCAGTTACGCCAGGGGAGCCTCCTACGAGCAGTACTTC
cdr3_aa: CASSYARGASYEQYF

clone_size: -
v_call: TRBV24-1
j_call: TRBJ2-3
d_call: TRBD1
cdr3_nt: TGTGCCACCAGTGATCCGCTGATGGACAGGGGAGGGACAGATACGCAGTATTTT
cdr3_aa: CATSDPLMDRGGTDTQYF

clone_size: -
v_call: TRBV5-1
j_call: TRBJ1-1
d_call: TRBD1
cdr3_nt: TGCGCCAGCAGCCCGGAACAGGGGTTTAGCCCTGAAGCTTTCTTT
cdr3_aa: CASSPEQGFSPEAFF

clone_size: -
v_call: TRBV28
j_call: TRBJ2-2
d_call: -
cdr3_nt: TGTGCCAGCAGTTTACCCCCAGGGTTGAGCACCGGGGAGCTGTTTTTT
cdr3_aa: CASSLPPGLSTGELFF

clone_size: -
v_call: TRBV7-9
j_call: TRBJ2-5
d_call: -
cdr3_nt: TGTGCCAGCAGCTTAGGTGCCGGGAAGGGAGAGACCCAGTACTTC
cdr3_aa: CASSLGAGKGETQYF

clone_size: -
v_call: TRBV5-1
j_call: TRBJ2-2
d_call: TRBD1
cdr3_nt: TGCGCCAGCAGCTTGGCAACAGGGGGCGGCACCGGGGAGCTGTTTTTT
cdr3_aa: CASSLATGGGTGELFF

clone_size: -
v_call: TRBV7-2
j_call: TRBJ1-5
d_call: -
cdr3_nt: TGTGCCAGCAGCTTAAGGGGTCAGCCCCAGCATTTT
cdr3_aa: CASSLRGQPQHF

clone_size: -
v_call: TRBV15
j_call: TRBJ1-6
d_call: TRBD1
cdr3_nt: TGTGCCACCAGCGGACAGGGGGGAAATTCACCCCTCCACTTT
cdr3_aa: CATSGQGGNSPLHF

clone_size: -
v_call: TRBV19
j_call: TRBJ2-6
d_call: TRBD1
cdr3_nt: TGTGCCAGTAGTAAGCGGACAGGATACTCTGGGGCCAACGTCCTGACTTTC
cdr3_aa: CASSKRTGYSGANVLTF

clone_size: -
v_call: TRBV27
j_call: TRBJ2-5
d_call: -
cdr3_nt: TGTGCCAGCAGTTCCGATGACAGGAGAGAGACCCAGTACTTC
cdr3_aa: CASSSDDRRETQYF

clone_size: -
v_call: TRBV20-1
j_call: TRBJ2-2
d_call: -
cdr3_nt: TGCAGTGCTAGTGATACTAACACCGGGGAGCTGTTTTTT
cdr3_aa: CSASDTNTGELFF

clone_size: -
v_call: TRBV27
j_call: TRBJ1-2
d_call: -
cdr3_nt: TGTGCCAGCAGTTTATCGGAGTACGGCAGAGGCTACACCTTC
cdr3_aa: CASSLSEYGRGYTF

clone_size: -
v_call: TRBV7-9
j_call: TRBJ1-4
d_call: -
cdr3_nt: TGTGCCAGCAGCTTACACCTGATGACAGATACTAATGAAAAACTGTTTTTT
cdr3_aa: CASSLHLMTDTNEKLFF

clone_size: -
v_call: TRBV2
j_call: TRBJ1-4
d_call: -
cdr3_nt: TGTGCCAGCAGTGCCCCCCTGGAAAAACTGTTTTTT
cdr3_aa: CASSAPLEKLFF

clone_size: -
v_call: TRBV5-1
j_call: TRBJ1-6
d_call: TRBD1
cdr3_nt: TGCGCCAGCAGCTCGACGACAGGGGGGAGCTCCTATAATTCACCCCTCCACTTT
cdr3_aa: CASSSTTGGSSYNSPLHF

clone_size: -
v_call: TRBV24-1
j_call: TRBJ2-2
d_call: -
cdr3_nt: TGTGCCACCAGGGACAGCCACTACACCGGGGAGCTGTTTTTT
cdr3_aa: CATRDSHYTGELFF

clone_size: -
v_call: TRBV5-4
j_call: TRBJ1-2
d_call: -
cdr3_nt: TGTGCCAGCAGCTTGTCGAGGTTATCCCATGGCTACACCTTC
cdr3_aa: CASSLSRLSHGYTF

clone_size: -
v_call: TRBV28
j_call: TRBJ2-3
d_call: TRBD2
cdr3_nt: TGTGCCAGCAGTTCGCAGCGGGGCTCTAGCACAGATACGCAGTATTTT
cdr3_aa: CASSSQRGSSTDTQYF

clone_size: -
v_call: TRBV5-1
j_call: TRBJ2-5
d_call: -
cdr3_nt: TGCGCCAGCAGCCAGGATGGGGAGACCCAGTACTTC
cdr3_aa: CASSQDGETQYF

clone_size: -
v_call: TRBV12-5
j_call: TRBJ1-6
d_call: TRBD1
cdr3_nt: TGTGCTAGTGCCTGGGACAGCTATAATTCACCCCTCCACTTT
cdr3_aa: CASAWDSYNSPLHF

clone_size: -
v_call: TRBV10-3
j_call: TRBJ1-1
d_call: -
cdr3_nt: TGTGCCATCAGTGGTGCGGGGAGAAGAACTGAAGCTTTCTTT
cdr3_aa: CAISGAGRRTEAFF

clone_size: -
v_call: TRBV29-1
j_call: TRBJ2-5
d_call: TRBD1
cdr3_nt: TGCAGCGTCTATCCACAGGGGAAAGAGACCCAGTACTTC
cdr3_aa: CSVYPQGKETQYF

clone_size: -
v_call: TRBV2
j_call: TRBJ2-5
d_call: TRBD1
cdr3_nt: TGTGCCAGCAGCGCAGGACAGGAACCAGAGACCCAGTACTTC
cdr3_aa: CASSAGQEPETQYF

clone_size: -
v_call: TRBV4-2
j_call: TRBJ1-4
d_call: -
cdr3_nt: TGTGCCAGCAGCCAAGGGGTCCGGGGGGCGGTTGAAAAACTGTTTTTT
cdr3_aa: CASSQGVRGAVEKLFF

clone_size: -
v_call: TRBV18
j_call: TRBJ1-4
d_call: TRBD1
cdr3_nt: TGTGCCAGCTCACCGACGACAGGGGGGAGTGAAAAACTGTTTTTT
cdr3_aa: CASSPTTGGSEKLFF

clone_size: -
v_call: TRBV6-2/TRBV6-3
j_call: TRBJ2-5
d_call: TRBD2
cdr3_nt: TGTGCCAGCAGTTATTCCACTAGCGGGGGGACCCAGTACTTC
cdr3_aa: CASSYSTSGGTQYF

clone_size: few
v_call: TRBV2
j_call: TRBJ2-7
d_call: -
cdr3_nt: TGTGCCAGCAGTGATAGCGGTTGGAGCTCCTACGAGCAGTACTTC
cdr3_aa: CASSDSGWSSYEQYF

clone_size: once
v_call: TRBV19
j_call: TRBJ1-5
d_call: -
cdr3_nt: TGTGCCAGTGGGGCCTTAAGGTTGGTTCAGCCCCAGCATTTT
cdr3_aa: CASGALRLVQPQHF

clone_size: -
v_call: TRBV30
j_call: TRBJ2-5
d_call: TRBD2
cdr3_nt: TGTGCCTGGACTAGCGGAGAGACCCAGTACTTC
cdr3_aa: CAWTSGETQYF

clone_size: -
v_call: TRBV28
j_call: TRBJ1-6
d_call: TRBD1
cdr3_nt: TGTGCCACCGTGCCGGGACAGGGCAATTCACCCCTCCACTTT
cdr3_aa: CATVPGQGNSPLHF

clone_size: -
v_call: TRBV7-2
j_call: TRBJ1-3
d_call: TRBD1
cdr3_nt: TGTGCCAGCAGCTTAGGACAGGGGGCATATGGAAACACCATATATTTT
cdr3_aa: CASSLGQGAYGNTIYF

clone_size: -
v_call: TRBV7-6
j_call: TRBJ2-7
d_call: TRBD2
cdr3_nt: TGTGCCAGCAGCTTAGGGTTCGGACTAGAAGGAACCTACGAGCAGTACTTC
cdr3_aa: CASSLGFGLEGTYEQYF

clone_size: -
v_call: TRBV28
j_call: TRBJ1-2
d_call: -
cdr3_nt: TGTGCCAGCAGTTTAGGCGGGGCCGGGCGGTATGGCTACACCTTC
cdr3_aa: CASSLGGAGRYGYTF

clone_size: -
v_call: TRBV5-6
j_call: TRBJ1-4
d_call: TRBD1
cdr3_nt: TGTGCCAGCAGCTTCGGACAGGGGACCCTGAATGAAAAACTGTTTTTT
cdr3_aa: CASSFGQGTLNEKLFF

clone_size: -
v_call: TRBV28
j_call: TRBJ1-5
d_call: TRBD1
cdr3_nt: TGTGCCAGCAGTTTCCGGGACAGGGGAAGTCAGCCCCAGCATTTT
cdr3_aa: CASSFRDRGSQPQHF

clone_size: -
v_call: TRBV14
j_call: TRBJ2-1
d_call: TRBD2
cdr3_nt: TGTGCCAGCAGCCAAACGATAGCGGGGGGTCTAAGCTCCTACAATGAGCAGTTCTTC
cdr3_aa: CASSQTIAGGLSSYNEQFF

clone_size: once
v_call: TRBV11-2
j_call: TRBJ2-1
d_call: TRBD2
cdr3_nt: TGTGCCAGCAGCTTAGATCCCCAGCGGGGGGGCCTGTACAATGAGCAGTTCTTC
cdr3_aa: CASSLDPQRGGLYNEQFF

clone_size: -
v_call: TRBV5-8
j_call: TRBJ1-2
d_call: TRBD1
cdr3_nt: TGTGCCAGCAGCTTCCCGGGGACAGAAGATCGTGGCTACACCTTC
cdr3_aa: CASSFPGTEDRGYTF

clone_size: -
v_call: TRBV11-2
j_call: TRBJ2-7
d_call: TRBD2
cdr3_nt: TGTGCCAGCAGCGCCACCGGGACTAGCGGGAAGTTGGAGCAGTACTTC
cdr3_aa: CASSATGTSGKLEQYF

clone_size: -
v_call: TRBV18
j_call: TRBJ2-2
d_call: TRBD1
cdr3_nt: TGTGCCAGCTCACCAACAGGGGGCCTCGGCACCGGGGAGCTGTTTTTT
cdr3_aa: CASSPTGGLGTGELFF

clone_size: -
v_call: TRBV7-3
j_call: TRBJ2-1
d_call: -
cdr3_nt: TGTGCCAGCAGCTTACGGGAGAGCTCCTACAATGAGCAGTTCTTC
cdr3_aa: CASSLRESSYNEQFF

clone_size: -
v_call: TRBV7-2
j_call: TRBJ1-5
d_call: -
cdr3_nt: TGTGCCAGCAGCTTAGTCCAGGGTCATCCCCAGCATTTT
cdr3_aa: CASSLVQGHPQHF

clone_size: -
v_call: TRBV7-9
j_call: TRBJ2-2
d_call: -
cdr3_nt: TGTGCCAGCAGCCCACAAGGCACTACGACCGGGGAGCTGTTTTTT
cdr3_aa: CASSPQGTTTGELFF

clone_size: -
v_call: TRBV6-4
j_call: TRBJ1-5
d_call: -
cdr3_nt: TGTGCCAGCAGTGACTTTGAGAGGGGGGAGGGTAATAGCAATCAGCCCCAGCATTTT
cdr3_aa: CASSDFERGEGNSNQPQHF

clone_size: -
v_call: TRBV7-9
j_call: TRBJ2-7
d_call: -
cdr3_nt: TGTGCCAGCACCGCGGAGGGGACCCCCTACGAGCAGTACTTC
cdr3_aa: CASTAEGTPYEQYF

clone_size: -
v_call: TRBV9
j_call: TRBJ1-1
d_call: TRBD1
cdr3_nt: TGTGCCAGCAGCTACCGGGACAGGGGTACTGAAGCTTTCTTT
cdr3_aa: CASSYRDRGTEAFF

clone_size: -
v_call: TRBV10-1
j_call: TRBJ1-1
d_call: -
cdr3_nt: TGCGCCAGCAGTGAGTCGAGAGGGTGGAGAGCTGAAGCTTTCTTT
cdr3_aa: CASSESRGWRAEAFF

clone_size: -
v_call: TRBV21-1
j_call: TRBJ1-6
d_call: -
cdr3_nt: TGTGCCAGCAGCCCCTCCGACAGGGGGCTTTATTCACCCCTCCACTTT
cdr3_aa: CASSPSDRGLYSPLHF

clone_size: few
v_call: TRBV6-2/TRBV6-3
j_call: TRBJ1-2
d_call: TRBD1
cdr3_nt: TGTGCCAGCAGTTACGAACCCGGGACAGGGCTCGCTAACTATGGCTACACCTTC
cdr3_aa: CASSYEPGTGLANYGYTF

clone_size: -
v_call: TRBV5-1
j_call: TRBJ2-1
d_call: -
cdr3_nt: TGCGCCAGCAGCTTGGAAGGGGGCTCCTACAATGAGCAGTTCTTC
cdr3_aa: CASSLEGGSYNEQFF

clone_size: -
v_call: TRBV4-3
j_call: TRBJ2-2
d_call: TRBD2
cdr3_nt: TGCGCCAGCAGCCAAGTCGGGGTAGCGGGGGGCACCGGGGAGCTGTTTTTT
cdr3_aa: CASSQVGVAGGTGELFF